These 25 T cell receptor beta chains were sequenced from one sample in a study of early T cells in non-severe SARS-CoV-2 infection. TCRdb ran MiXCR on the 5' RACE reads and lists one entry per CDR3 protein. The data hold 40,000 to 45,000 distinct CDR3 sequences, with approximately 6.2% observed a single time. The sample was whole blood, taken at baseline. All receptors derive from an adult who was a healthcare worker with PCR-confirmed SARS-CoV-2 infection or an uninfected control (not recorded which).

This clonotype was recorded many times. In nucleotides, the CDR3 is TGTGCCAGCAGCTCAGTACTAGCCTCCGGGGAGCTGTTTTTT. It encodes CASSSVLASGELFF. J is TRBJ2-2 and V is TRBV7-6, with D maybe TRBD2 (6 bases). Trimming took 4 bases from V and 6 from J, leaving 12 bases between them. Per germline, CDR1 SGHVS and CDR2 FNYEAQ. The CDR3 is made up of 14 amino acids.

This clonotype was seen ten or more times. J is TRBJ1-5 and V is TRBV19, with D possibly matching TRBD1 (6 bases). V lost 2 bases and J 1 base, leaving 9 bases between the germline ends. This CDR3 region has 15 residues. CDR1 and CDR2 (germline): LNHDA, SQIVND (reference sequence). CDR3 nucleotides: TGTGCCAGTAGTATAACCACAGGGAGCAATCAGCCCCAGCATTTT. Encoded protein: CASSITTGSNQPQHF.

This clonotype occurred many times. The chain uses TRBV7-6 and TRBJ1-1; D not certain. The CDR3 extends over 13 amino acids. CDR1 is SGHVS, CDR2 FNYEAQ, per germline. Trimming cost V 2 bases and J 4 bases, with 8 bases left between them. CDR3 residues: CASSLNTPTEAFF. In nucleotides, the CDR3 is TGTGCCAGCAGCTTAAACACTCCCACTGAAGCTTTCTTT.

There are many counts of this clonotype. The chain carries TRBV4-1 and TRBJ2-1; 7 positions match TRBD2. Germline V CDR1 and CDR2: MGHRA, YSYEKL. The CDR3 has 17 residues. V was pared by 1 base and J by 4 bases, with 10 bases of the junction left unmatched. CDR3 nucleotides: TGCGCCAGCAGCCAAGGGCGTGGGGGAGGGCCGTACAATGAGCAGTTCTTC. Translating it yields CASSQGRGGGPYNEQFF.

This clonotype was seen repeatedly, ten times or more. V is TRBV12-3 or TRBV12-4 and J is TRBJ1-6; D might be TRBD1 (6 bases). The V end was cut by 1 base, the J end by 5 bases, with 9 bases between. CDR3 length equals 15 residues. Here the CDR3 reads CASSLGDTNNSPLHF. The CDR3 region has the DNA TGTGCCAGCAGTTTAGGGGACACCAATAATTCACCCCTCCACTTT.

In the case of this clonotype: It is unclear where the CDR3 begins or ends on the DNA, so no DNA is shown, and the CDR3 is as TCRdb lists it. CDR3 sequence: CASSSRVTIKNCFF. This chain uses TRBV7-2 with TRBJ1-4; the table names TRBD1, a call not compared with the DNA. In germline, CDR1 is SGHTA, CDR2 FQGNSA. Both ends counted, the CDR3 spans 14 residues.

This clonotype was detected ten times or more. The rearrangement links TRBV20-1 to TRBJ2-2, with 7 bases fitting TRBD2. The V gene's germline CDR1 is DFQATT and CDR2 SNEGSKA (reference sequence). This CDR3 spans 14 amino acids. J lost 4 bases, V lost 6 bases, and 8 bases had no gene match. The CDR3 loop is CSARPGEGTGELFF. The CDR3 coding sequence is TGCAGTGCCCGTCCGGGGGAGGGCACCGGGGAGCTGTTTTTT.

This clonotype turned up a few times. The V gene is TRBV3-1, the J gene TRBJ1-6; no firm D call. The CDR3 spans 16 residues. V was pared by 0 bases and J by 7 bases, with 13 bases between. CDR1 and CDR2 from the germline V gene are LGHDT and YNNKEL (reference sequence). CDR3 sequence reads: CASSQDAGLGNSPLHF. For the CDR3, the DNA is TGTGCCAGCAGCCAAGATGCCGGGTTAGGCAATTCACCCCTCCACTTT.

This clonotype was counted many times. This rearrangement joins TRBV3-1 to TRBJ2-4; D is perhaps TRBD2 (5 bases). V lost 0 bases to trimming and J lost 4 bases, with 10 bases between them. The CDR3 length is 15 residues. Germline lookup yields CDR1 LGHDT and CDR2 YNNKEL (reference sequence). The CDR3 nucleotides are TGTGCCAGCAGCCAAGATCGGGTAGCGAAAAACATTCAGTACTTC. Translation: CASSQDRVAKNIQYF.

This clonotype came up many times. The chain is built from TRBV6-2 or TRBV6-3 and TRBJ1-5; a weak D match, TRBD1 (5 bases). The CDR3 has 13 amino acids. Germline CDR1 MNHEY, CDR2 SVGEGT. V lost 2 bases and J 9 bases, leaving 11 bases between the germline ends. CDR3 in DNA: TGTGCCAGCAGTTACAAGGTACAGGCGCCCCAGCATTTT. This codes for CASSYKVQAPQHF.

This clonotype was recorded many times. V gene TRBV12-3 or TRBV12-4 combines with J gene TRBJ2-5; D may be TRBD1 or TRBD2 (5 bases each). This CDR3 spans 15 amino acids. Trimming took 2 bases from V and 4 from J, leaving 14 bases between them. The CDR3 DNA reads TGTGCCAGCAGTTTACGGGGACCAAGGGTAGAGACCCAGTACTTC. It translates to CASSLRGPRVETQYF.

This clonotype was seen at least ten times. V gene TRBV20-1 combines with J gene TRBJ2-1; 9 nucleotides agree with TRBD2. Germline assignment: CDR1 DFQATT and CDR2 SNEGSKA (reference sequence). With 6 bases clipped from V and 6 bases from J, the junction kept 12 bases outside the gene matches. The CDR3 spans 15 residues. CDR3 protein: CSAPFSGSRANEQFF. The CDR3 coding sequence is TGCAGTGCCCCATTTAGCGGGAGTAGGGCCAATGAGCAGTTCTTC.

This clonotype occurred many times. The DNA for the CDR3 is TGCGCCAGCAGAAGGCAGATTAACACCGGGGAGCTGTTTTTT. This translates into CASRRQINTGELFF. V gene TRBV10-2 combines with J gene TRBJ2-2, with D uncertain. Germline V gene data show CDR1 as WSHSY and CDR2 as SAAADI. The CDR3 extends over 14 amino acids. V lost 6 bases to trimming and J lost 2 bases, with 10 bases between them.

This clonotype was seen at least ten times. This rearrangement joins TRBV29-1 to TRBJ2-2; TRBD1 aligns across 10 bases. Germline V CDR1 and CDR2: SQVTM, ANQGSEA. V shed 5 bases and J 9 bases; nucleotides not matched to a gene: 9. This CDR3 spans 14 amino acids. This CDR3 is CSVSAGQGRRELFF. CDR3 sequence (DNA): TGCAGCGTTTCGGCGGGACAGGGGAGAAGGGAGCTGTTTTTT.

This clonotype was seen at least ten times. The chain's CDR3 is CASSIQRGTDTQYF. The CDR3 DNA reads as TGTGCCAGTAGTATCCAACGTGGAACAGATACGCAGTATTTT. This chain uses TRBV19 with TRBJ2-3; unclear D gene. Germline CDR1 LNHDA, CDR2 SQIVND (reference sequence). Trimming cost V 3 bases and J 3 bases, with 10 bases left between them. This CDR3 has 14 amino acids.

This clonotype was seen repeatedly, ten times or more. The chain uses TRBV20-1 and TRBJ1-1, with D perhaps TRBD1 (5 bases). Between the trimmed V and J ends, which lost 2 bases and 0 bases, there was a span of 10 bases. The germline V gene encodes CDR1 DFQATT and CDR2 SNEGSKA (reference sequence). This CDR3 contains 14 residues. Here the CDR3 DNA reads TGCAGTGCTAGATGGGGCCTCATGAACACTGAAGCTTTCTTT. Amino acids: CSARWGLMNTEAFF.

This clonotype was seen at least ten times. The chain links TRBV6-2 or TRBV6-3 to TRBJ2-1; D not resolved. V was trimmed by 2 bases and J by 9 bases, leaving 8 bases between them. There are 12 residues in the CDR3. Germline V gene sequence: CDR1 MNHEY, CDR2 SVGEGT. The CDR3, as DNA: TGTGCCAGCAGTTACCCTAATAGTGAGCAGTTCTTC. Amino acid sequence: CASSYPNSEQFF.

This clonotype was seen ten or more times. V usage is TRBV5-8 and J usage is TRBJ2-3; D might be TRBD1 (5 bases). CDR3 length: 14 residues. CDR1 is SGHTS and CDR2 is YDEGEE in the germline V gene. The ends were cut back, 0 bases at V and 0 bases at J, with 5 bases in the middle. For the CDR3, the DNA is TGTGCCAGCAGCTTGGACAGGAGCACAGATACGCAGTATTTT. This sequence encodes CASSLDRSTDTQYF. Using reference TRBV5-8 and TRBJ2-3 for the parts outside the CDR3, the full variable domain is EAGVTQSPTHLIKTRGQQATLRCSPISGHTSVYWYQQALGLGLQFLLWYDEGEERNRGNFPPRFSGRQFPNYSSELNVNALELEDSALYLCASSLDRSTDTQYFGPGTRLTVL.

Only a few counts were recorded for this clonotype. This rearrangement joins TRBV19 to TRBJ2-1; 11 bases match TRBD2. The CDR3 is 16 amino acids. The J segment lost 1 base and the V segment lost 3 bases, leaving 2 bases of the junction unmatched. CDR1 and CDR2 from the germline V gene are LNHDA and SQIVND (reference sequence). The CDR3 sequence is CASSIASGGSYNEQFF. The CDR3 DNA reads TGTGCCAGTAGTATTGCTAGCGGGGGGTCCTACAATGAGCAGTTCTTC. Filled out from reference TRBV19 and TRBJ2-1, the complete variable domain reads DGGITQSPKYLFRKEGQNVTLSCEQNLNHDAMYWYRQDPGQGLRLIYYSQIVNDFQKGDIAEGYSVSREKKESFPLTVTSAQKNPTAFYLCASSIASGGSYNEQFFGPGTRLTVL.

This clonotype was found many times. V usage is TRBV4-2 and J usage is TRBJ2-3; TRBD2 matches at 9 bases. The J segment lost 6 bases and the V segment lost 4 bases, leaving 8 bases of the junction unmatched. This CDR3 spans 15 amino acids. The germline V gene has CDR1 LGHNA and CDR2 YNFKEQ. CDR3 sequence (DNA): TGTGCCAGCAGCCCTACAGCGGGAGGAAGGGATACGCAGTATTTT. It encodes CASSPTAGGRDTQYF.

This clonotype was detected ten times or more. The J gene is TRBJ2-7, the V gene TRBV7-2, with 8 bases identical to TRBD1. The CDR3 sequence is 12 residues long. Germline values: CDR1 SGHTA, CDR2 FQGNSA. V shed 4 bases, J shed 7 bases, and the junction held 3 bases outside the gene matches. CDR3 sequence reads: CASSSTGVEQYF. CDR3 sequence (DNA): TGTGCCAGCAGCTCGACAGGGGTGGAGCAGTACTTC.

This clonotype was seen a few times. CDR3: CASSLSGGEAFF. The CDR3 DNA follows: TGTGCCAGCAGCTTAAGTGGCGGTGAAGCTTTCTTT. This chain connects TRBV7-3 to TRBJ1-1; D gene uncertain. V lost 1 base to trimming and J lost 7 bases, with 7 bases between them. CDR3 size: 12 residues. The germline gives CDR1 SGHTA, CDR2 FQGTGA. Drawing the rest from reference TRBV7-3 and TRBJ1-1, the complete variable domain is GAGVSQTPSNKVTEKGKYVELRCDPISGHTALYWYRQSLGQGPEFLIYFQGTGAADDSGLPNDRFFAVRPEGSVSTLKIQRTERGDSAVYLCASSLSGGEAFFGQGTRLTVV.

This clonotype appeared a few times. The V call is TRBV12-3 or TRBV12-4, the J call TRBJ2-7, with TRBD2 matching over 9 bases. The V gene end was trimmed by 5 bases and the J gene end by 0 bases; junction bases not matched to a gene: 8. This CDR3 region has 16 residues. This CDR3 reads CASSPHGRGGSYEQYF. The CDR3 DNA sequence: TGTGCCAGCAGTCCCCATGGGCGGGGGGGCTCCTACGAGCAGTACTTC.

The chain is built from TRBV7-9 and TRBJ2-5; weak D call: TRBD1 (6 bases). V shed 5 bases and J shed 5 bases, with 12 bases lying between them. The CDR3 contains 13 residues. Germline V lookup: CDR1 SEHNR, CDR2 FQNEAQ (reference sequence). CDR3 region: CASSQGQFETQYF. The CDR3 region has the DNA TGTGCCAGCAGCCAAGGACAGTTCGAGACCCAGTACTTC.

This clonotype showed up just a few times. The rearrangement uses TRBV4-2 and TRBJ2-3; perhaps D is TRBD1 or TRBD2 (5 bases each). Looked up from germline, CDR1 is LGHNA and CDR2 is YNFKEQ. CDR3 length equals 14 residues. Deletions cut 4 bases from V and 4 bases from J, with 12 bases between. The CDR3 is CASSRRWDADTQYF. The CDR3 DNA follows: TGTGCCAGCAGCCGAAGATGGGACGCAGATACGCAGTATTTT.